This T cell receptor beta chain came from a study of blood T cell repertoires in COVID-19. Study summary: The United States, Italy and Spain provided the acute and convalescent COVID-19 samples. Sources were T cells, B-cell-depleted T cells, or PBMCs; the material itself was cDNA or gDNA.

In the authors' workflow: Nucleated cell number was recorded as an estimate derived from reference gene primer amplification. Clones were sequenced by immunoSEQ multiplex PCR, and TCRdb holds only the in-frame ones, with some missing. The DNA gave D and trimming, while V, J and clone size come from that table. Here the sample spans some 70,000 clones, about 70% being singletons. V was pared by 4 bases and J by 8 bases, with 10 bases of the junction left unmatched. The CDR3 extends over 15 amino acids. CDR1 and CDR2 (germline): MGHRA, YSYEKL. This TCR was recovered from a man aged 60-69 years with acute or convalescent COVID-19. The material sequenced was peripheral blood. The V call is TRBV4-1, the J call TRBJ2-1; 8 bases fit TRBD2. This CDR3 is CASSLVLAGGDEQFF. CDR3 DNA sequence: TGCGCCAGCAGCCTAGTTTTGGCGGGAGGCGATGAGCAGTTCTTC.